A selection of T cell receptor beta chains follows, all from one sample in a study of control samples from healthy donors and cancer patients. Generated by immunoSEQ multiplex PCR, the TCRdb table keeps only in-frame clones and is missing some. The data hold around 29,000 clones, with 70% to 85% observed a single time. The sample consisted of PBMCs. The receptor set was obtained from a man between 60 and 70 years old with head and neck cancer. The CDR3 runs from the conserved cysteine through the conserved F or W. Fields, in order: CDR3 DNA, CDR3 protein, J gene, V gene, clone size, D gene. D genes are given only for firm matches. Size tells how often a clone was seen (once, few, many) or the class of an expanded clone, and some rows leave it out.

CDR3nt: TGTGCCAGCAGCTTGCAATGGCAGTCTGGAAACACCATATATTTT
CDR3aa: CASSLQWQSGNTIYF
j_gene: TRBJ1-3
v_gene: TRBV5-5
abundance: few
d_gene: -

CDR3nt: TGTGCCAGCAGCCAAGTGGGTACCCGAGTGAACACTGAAGCTTTCTTT
CDR3aa: CASSQVGTRVNTEAFF
j_gene: TRBJ1-1
v_gene: TRBV14
abundance: -
d_gene: -

CDR3nt: TGTGCCAGCAGCCTGAACGTCTACACCGGGGAGCTGTTTTTT
CDR3aa: CASSLNVYTGELFF
j_gene: TRBJ2-2
v_gene: TRBV9
abundance: -
d_gene: -

CDR3nt: TGTGCCAGTAGCGGGACAGGGGAGGTAGCGACCCAGTACTTC
CDR3aa: CASSGTGEVATQYF
j_gene: TRBJ2-5
v_gene: TRBV19
abundance: once
d_gene: TRBD1

CDR3nt: TGTGCCAGCACCATGGGACAGGTAGATACGCAGTATTTT
CDR3aa: CASTMGQVDTQYF
j_gene: TRBJ2-3
v_gene: TRBV6-5
abundance: few
d_gene: TRBD1

CDR3nt: TGTGCCAGCCAGACAGGGGTGGGTGAGCAGTACTTC
CDR3aa: CASQTGVGEQYF
j_gene: TRBJ2-7
v_gene: TRBV2
abundance: -
d_gene: TRBD1

CDR3nt: TGTGCCAGCAGCTTAGGCGGGGCAGGTAACTACGAGCAGTACTTC
CDR3aa: CASSLGGAGNYEQYF
j_gene: TRBJ2-7
v_gene: TRBV11-1
abundance: -
d_gene: -

CDR3nt: TGTGCCAGCAACAGCGGGGCGAACACCGGGGAGCTGTTTTTT
CDR3aa: CASNSGANTGELFF
j_gene: TRBJ2-2
v_gene: TRBV7-6
abundance: -
d_gene: TRBD2

CDR3nt: TGTGCCAGCTCGAAACAGGGGGCAGCCTACAATGAGCAGTTCTTC
CDR3aa: CASSKQGAAYNEQFF
j_gene: TRBJ2-1
v_gene: TRBV7-2
abundance: -
d_gene: TRBD1

CDR3nt: TGTGCCAGCAGCTTAGTTCACAGGGGAAGTTCACCCCTCCACTTT
CDR3aa: CASSLVHRGSSPLHF
j_gene: TRBJ1-6
v_gene: TRBV11-3
abundance: -
d_gene: TRBD1

CDR3nt: TGTGCCAGCCTGGCGCGGGTCACCGGGGAGCTGTTTTTT
CDR3aa: CASLARVTGELFF
j_gene: TRBJ2-2
v_gene: TRBV11-2
abundance: -
d_gene: -

CDR3nt: TGTGCCAGTAGGCGGACTAGAGACAATGAGCAGTTCTTC
CDR3aa: CASRRTRDNEQFF
j_gene: TRBJ2-1
v_gene: TRBV19
abundance: few
d_gene: TRBD2

CDR3nt: TGTGCCAGCAGCTTGGACAGGGGGCCCTGGAGCTCCTACAATGAGCAGTTCTTC
CDR3aa: CASSLDRGPWSSYNEQFF
j_gene: TRBJ2-1
v_gene: TRBV7-2
abundance: -
d_gene: TRBD1

CDR3nt: TGTGCCAGCAGTGACAAAGGGACTGCGAACACTGAAGCTTTCTTT
CDR3aa: CASSDKGTANTEAFF
j_gene: TRBJ1-1
v_gene: TRBV6-1
abundance: -
d_gene: -

CDR3nt: TGTGCCAGCAGCTTAGTCCGGGGCGAGCAGTACTTC
CDR3aa: CASSLVRGEQYF
j_gene: TRBJ2-7
v_gene: TRBV7-2
abundance: -
d_gene: -

CDR3nt: TGCGCCAGCAGCCAAGATGGGATTTCACCCCTCCACTTT
CDR3aa: CASSQDGISPLHF
j_gene: TRBJ1-6
v_gene: TRBV4-1
abundance: -
d_gene: -

CDR3nt: TGTGCCAGCCAAGGGAACACTGAAGCTTTCTTT
CDR3aa: CASQGNTEAFF
j_gene: TRBJ1-1
v_gene: TRBV28
abundance: -
d_gene: -

CDR3nt: TGTGCCAGCAGTCCCAGGGGGCTAAGCGAGCAGTACTTC
CDR3aa: CASSPRGLSEQYF
j_gene: TRBJ2-7
v_gene: TRBV28
abundance: -
d_gene: TRBD1

CDR3nt: TGCGCCAGCAGCCTCCGGACCTTTGTGGATGAGCAGTTCTTC
CDR3aa: CASSLRTFVDEQFF
j_gene: TRBJ2-1
v_gene: TRBV5-1
abundance: -
d_gene: -

CDR3nt: TGTGCCAGCAGATCCGGGCCGACAAACTACGAGCAGTACTTC
CDR3aa: CASRSGPTNYEQYF
j_gene: TRBJ2-7
v_gene: TRBV28
abundance: few
d_gene: -

CDR3nt: TGTGCCAGCAGAGGGGGGGGAAATTCACCCCTCCACTTT
CDR3aa: CASRGGGNSPLHF
j_gene: TRBJ1-6
v_gene: TRBV2
abundance: -
d_gene: -

CDR3nt: TGTGCCAGCAGACCGGGACAGGGCTACAATGAGCAGTTCTTC
CDR3aa: CASRPGQGYNEQFF
j_gene: TRBJ2-1
v_gene: TRBV28
abundance: -
d_gene: TRBD1

CDR3nt: TGTGCCAGCAGCGTCGGGAGGGCCGAGATAAATGAGCAGTTCTTC
CDR3aa: CASSVGRAEINEQFF
j_gene: TRBJ2-1
v_gene: TRBV9
abundance: -
d_gene: TRBD2

CDR3nt: TGTGCCAGCAGCGTAGATGGGGTTAGCAATCAGCCCCAGCATTTT
CDR3aa: CASSVDGVSNQPQHF
j_gene: TRBJ1-5
v_gene: TRBV9
abundance: -
d_gene: -

CDR3nt: TGTGCCAGCACCCCGGGCCATTCGGGGCTGCACGAGCAGTACTTC
CDR3aa: CASTPGHSGLHEQYF
j_gene: TRBJ2-7
v_gene: TRBV6-5
abundance: -
d_gene: -

CDR3nt: TGTGCCAGCAACACCCAGGGCGGCAGGGATCTAGGAGGCGAGCAGTACTTC
CDR3aa: CASNTQGGRDLGGEQYF
j_gene: TRBJ2-7
v_gene: TRBV28
abundance: once
d_gene: -

CDR3nt: TGTGCCAGCAGGTCAGGTGGGGGTTACAATGAGCAGTTCTTC
CDR3aa: CASRSGGGYNEQFF
j_gene: TRBJ2-1
v_gene: TRBV28
abundance: -
d_gene: -

CDR3nt: TGCGCCAGCAGCTTGGACAGGAGGTACGAGCAGTACTTC
CDR3aa: CASSLDRRYEQYF
j_gene: TRBJ2-7
v_gene: TRBV5-1
abundance: -
d_gene: -

CDR3nt: TGTGCCAGCAGTTTGCAGAATGGGCCCCAGCATTTT
CDR3aa: CASSLQNGPQHF
j_gene: TRBJ1-5
v_gene: TRBV12-3/TRBV12-4
abundance: -
d_gene: -

CDR3nt: TGTGCCAGCAGCCAACGAGGGGGACACACTGAAGCTTTCTTT
CDR3aa: CASSQRGGHTEAFF
j_gene: TRBJ1-1
v_gene: TRBV3-1/TRBV3-2
abundance: -
d_gene: -

CDR3nt: TGTGCCAGCAGCCAAGACGTTGCCAGGGGTCCCTATGGCTACACCTTC
CDR3aa: CASSQDVARGPYGYTF
j_gene: TRBJ1-2
v_gene: TRBV3-1/TRBV3-2
abundance: -
d_gene: -

CDR3nt: TGTGCCAGCAGCTTGTTCTACACCGGGGAGCTGTTTTTT
CDR3aa: CASSLFYTGELFF
j_gene: TRBJ2-2
v_gene: TRBV7-2
abundance: -
d_gene: -

CDR3nt: TGCAGTGCTAGTGGGCAGTATAGCAATCAGCCCCAGCATTTT
CDR3aa: CSASGQYSNQPQHF
j_gene: TRBJ1-5
v_gene: TRBV20-1
abundance: -
d_gene: -

CDR3nt: TGTGCCAGCAGTTACAACGGGCCCCTGAACACTGAAGCTTTCTTT
CDR3aa: CASSYNGPLNTEAFF
j_gene: TRBJ1-1
v_gene: TRBV27
abundance: -
d_gene: -

CDR3nt: TGTGCCAGCAGTTCTTCTATCAATCAGCCCCAGCATTTT
CDR3aa: CASSSSINQPQHF
j_gene: TRBJ1-5
v_gene: TRBV6-2/TRBV6-3
abundance: -
d_gene: -

CDR3nt: TGTGCCAGCAGCTACCTCCTGCACAATGAGCAGTTCTTC
CDR3aa: CASSYLLHNEQFF
j_gene: TRBJ2-1
v_gene: TRBV7-3
abundance: -
d_gene: -

CDR3nt: TGTGCTAGTGGTTTGGGACAGGGGCCCGATGTGTGCACCTTC
CDR3aa: CASGLGQGPDVCTF
j_gene: TRBJ1-2
v_gene: TRBV12-5
abundance: -
d_gene: TRBD1

CDR3nt: TGTGCCAGCAGTTGGGGACGGGGGGCGCGGACTGAAGCTTTCTTT
CDR3aa: CASSWGRGARTEAFF
j_gene: TRBJ1-1
v_gene: TRBV6-1
abundance: -
d_gene: -

CDR3nt: TGCGCCAGCAGCTTGGGGACCATCAATGAGCAGTTCTTC
CDR3aa: CASSLGTINEQFF
j_gene: TRBJ2-1
v_gene: TRBV5-1
abundance: -
d_gene: -

CDR3nt: TGTGCCAGCACAGACCCCCTGGCTCATACGCAGTATTTT
CDR3aa: CASTDPLAHTQYF
j_gene: TRBJ2-3
v_gene: TRBV9
abundance: -
d_gene: -

CDR3nt: TGTGCCAGCAGCCTGCGACAGGCCTACGAGCAGTACTTC
CDR3aa: CASSLRQAYEQYF
j_gene: TRBJ2-7
v_gene: TRBV3-1/TRBV3-2
abundance: -
d_gene: -

CDR3nt: TGTGCCAGCAGTGATCCAAGAAGGACCTCCTACGAGCAGTACTTC
CDR3aa: CASSDPRRTSYEQYF
j_gene: TRBJ2-7
v_gene: TRBV6-6
abundance: -
d_gene: -

CDR3nt: TGTGCCAGCAGTAGCGACAGCCGGGACGGGAACTACGAGCAGTACTTC
CDR3aa: CASSSDSRDGNYEQYF
j_gene: TRBJ2-7
v_gene: TRBV2
abundance: -
d_gene: -

CDR3nt: TGTGCCAGCAGCTTGGGGGGTATTGAGCAGTTCTTC
CDR3aa: CASSLGGIEQFF
j_gene: TRBJ2-1
v_gene: TRBV11-2
abundance: -
d_gene: -

CDR3nt: TGTGCCAGCAGACTACTCCGGAGTGTCCCCTACGAGCAGTACTTC
CDR3aa: CASRLLRSVPYEQYF
j_gene: TRBJ2-7
v_gene: TRBV6-5
abundance: -
d_gene: -

CDR3nt: TGTGCCAGCAGGCCAGGCTGGGATTCCTATAATTCACCCCTCCACTTT
CDR3aa: CASRPGWDSYNSPLHF
j_gene: TRBJ1-6
v_gene: TRBV7-8
abundance: -
d_gene: -

CDR3nt: TGCGCCACAACGACCGGGGTGAACACTGAAGCTTTCTTT
CDR3aa: CATTTGVNTEAFF
j_gene: TRBJ1-1
v_gene: TRBV10-1
abundance: few
d_gene: -

CDR3nt: TGTGCCAGCAGCAACACCGCCGGGACAGGGGGTGGTTATTCCTACAATGAGCAGTTCTTC
CDR3aa: CASSNTAGTGGGYSYNEQFF
j_gene: TRBJ2-1
v_gene: TRBV27
abundance: -
d_gene: TRBD1

CDR3nt: TGTGCCAGCAGCTTTATGGGTTTGGAGACCCAGTACTTC
CDR3aa: CASSFMGLETQYF
j_gene: TRBJ2-5
v_gene: TRBV7-9
abundance: -
d_gene: -

CDR3nt: TGTGCCAGCAGCAAATTAGCCTACGAGCAGTACTTC
CDR3aa: CASSKLAYEQYF
j_gene: TRBJ2-7
v_gene: TRBV7-2
abundance: -
d_gene: -

CDR3nt: TGTGCCAGCAGCTTGGATTTGGGGGAGCAGTACTTC
CDR3aa: CASSLDLGEQYF
j_gene: TRBJ2-7
v_gene: TRBV5-6
abundance: -
d_gene: -

CDR3nt: TGTGCCAGTAGTGCCGGGACAAACTCCTACGAGCAGTACTTC
CDR3aa: CASSAGTNSYEQYF
j_gene: TRBJ2-7
v_gene: TRBV19
abundance: -
d_gene: -

CDR3nt: TGTGCCAGCAGCCAACCGCGAGCGGGGTCCAAAAACATTCAGTACTTC
CDR3aa: CASSQPRAGSKNIQYF
j_gene: TRBJ2-4
v_gene: TRBV14
abundance: -
d_gene: TRBD2

CDR3nt: TGTGCCAGCAGCCCAATAGCGGCTACAAACACCGGGGAGCTGTTTTTT
CDR3aa: CASSPIAATNTGELFF
j_gene: TRBJ2-2
v_gene: TRBV11-3
abundance: -
d_gene: -

CDR3nt: TGTGCCAGCAGAGCTGGGACACTGAATTCACCCCTCCACTTT
CDR3aa: CASRAGTLNSPLHF
j_gene: TRBJ1-6
v_gene: TRBV25-1
abundance: -
d_gene: -